These 9 T cell receptor beta chains share one sample of origin, sequenced in a study of cytomegalovirus exposure and HLA in healthy donors. In the PCR, 60 Vbeta and 13 Jbeta primers were used. Here immunoSEQ multiplex PCR was the method, and the copy in TCRdb shows in-frame clones only, minus some. The table shows about 67,000 clones, with around 75% occurring only once. The material sequenced was PBMCs. These receptors originate from a man aged 60-69 years in good health and CMV-seropositive.

The genes are TRBV7-9 and TRBJ2-3, with D possibly being TRBD2 (5 bases). Deletions cut 0 bases from V and 1 base from J, with 14 bases between. In germline, CDR1 is SEHNR, CDR2 FQNEAQ (reference sequence). CDR3 length: 17 residues. The CDR3 DNA reads as TGTGCCAGCAGCTTAGCGTCGGTAGAGGGCGGCACAGATACGCAGTATTTT. This gives the protein CASSLASVEGGTDTQYF.

The chain is built from TRBV6-1 and TRBJ2-5; TRBD1 is a possible D gene (6 bases). Germline-derived CDR1 and CDR2 are MNHNS and SASEGT. Trimming removed 4 bases at V and 3 bases at J, with 9 bases between. The CDR3 sequence is 13 residues long. The CDR3 region is CASSVRTEETQYF. CDR3 in DNA: TGTGCCAGCAGTGTACGGACAGAAGAGACCCAGTACTTC.

This clone was observed a few times. This CDR3 is CASSLSVTGHGYTF. The CDR3 DNA is TGCGCCAGCAGCTTGTCTGTGACAGGTCACGGCTACACCTTC. The chain recombines TRBV5-1 with TRBJ1-2, with D possibly matching TRBD1 (6 bases). CDR1 and CDR2 (germline): SGHRS, YFSETQ. The CDR3 runs 14 residues. Deletions cut 1 base from V and 8 bases from J, with 15 bases between.

The chain carries TRBV7-9 and TRBJ2-7; D is uncertain. The V and J ends lost 5 bases and 2 bases respectively, with 4 bases between them. This CDR3 contains 11 residues. Germline V gene sequence: CDR1 SEHNR, CDR2 FQNEAQ (reference sequence). CDR3 DNA: TGTGCCAGCAGCGTCGCCTACGAGCAGTACTTC. Its protein is CASSVAYEQYF.

The genes are TRBV7-9 and TRBJ2-7; the match to TRBD2 covers 8 bases. Per germline, CDR1 SEHNR and CDR2 FQNEAQ (reference sequence). There are 13 residues in the CDR3. Unmatched junction bases numbered 3, after V lost 5 bases and J lost 3 bases. The CDR3 DNA follows: TGTGCCAGCAGCATCAGCGGGGGCTACGAGCAGTACTTC. It is translated as CASSISGGYEQYF.

As DNA, the CDR3 is TGTGCCACAAGGGGTTATTCTAATGAAAAACTGTTTTTT. This gives the protein CATRGYSNEKLFF. This chain connects TRBV6-5 to TRBJ1-4; D perhaps matches TRBD1 (5 bases). Looked up from germline, CDR1 is MNHEY and CDR2 is SVGAGI. The CDR3 is 13 amino acids. Trimming left V 10 bases short and J 3 bases short, with 12 bases between.

CDR3 nucleotide sequence: TGTGCCAGCAGCTTGCCCAGATGGACAGGGGGTTTCTTAGGCTACACCTTC. Residues: CASSLPRWTGGFLGYTF. The chain combines TRBV5-5 with TRBJ1-2, with 10 bases fitting TRBD1. The CDR3 consists of 17 residues. V shed 1 base, J shed 8 bases, and the junction held 14 bases outside the gene matches. Germline V gene sequence: CDR1 SGHKS, CDR2 YYEKEE (reference sequence). Full variable domain (remainder filled in from reference TRBV5-5 and TRBJ1-2): DAGVTQSPTHLIKTRGQQVTLRCSPISGHKSVSWYQQVLGQGPQFIFQYYEKEERGRGNFPDRFSARQFPNYSSELNVNALLLGDSALYLCASSLPRWTGGFLGYTFGSGTRLTVV.

The chain couples TRBV7-2 to TRBJ2-7; TRBD1 is a possible D gene (6 bases). The ends were cut back, 2 bases at V and 6 bases at J, with 14 bases in the middle. This CDR3 has 14 amino acids. CDR1 is SGHTA and CDR2 is FQGNSA in the germline V gene. The CDR3 nucleotides are TGTGCCAGCAGCTTACACAGGGACGCGTCCGAGCAGTACTTC. It yields the protein CASSLHRDASEQYF.

This clone was recorded once. The rearrangement links TRBV10-3 to TRBJ1-3, with unresolved D. The CDR3 totals 15 residues. Germline V gene sequence: CDR1 ENHRY, CDR2 SYGVKD. Trimming cost V 6 bases and J 2 bases, with 14 bases left between them. The CDR3 sequence: CAISNNWYTGNTIYF. CDR3 sequence (DNA): TGTGCCATCAGCAATAACTGGTATACTGGAAACACCATATATTTT.